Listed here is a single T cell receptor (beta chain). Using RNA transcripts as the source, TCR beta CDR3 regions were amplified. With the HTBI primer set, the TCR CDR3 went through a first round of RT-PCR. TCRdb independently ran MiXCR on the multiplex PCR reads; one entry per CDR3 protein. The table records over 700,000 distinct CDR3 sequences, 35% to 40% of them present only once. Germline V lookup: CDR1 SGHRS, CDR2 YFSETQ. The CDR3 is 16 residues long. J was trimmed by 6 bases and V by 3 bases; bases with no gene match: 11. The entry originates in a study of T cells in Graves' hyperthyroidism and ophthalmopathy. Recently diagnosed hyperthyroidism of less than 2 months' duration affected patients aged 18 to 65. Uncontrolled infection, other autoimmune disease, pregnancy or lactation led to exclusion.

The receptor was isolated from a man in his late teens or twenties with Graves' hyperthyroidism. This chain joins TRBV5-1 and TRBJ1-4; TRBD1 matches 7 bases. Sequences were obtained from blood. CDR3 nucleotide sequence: TGCGCCAGCAGCTGGGGATGGACAGGCGATGATGAAAAACTGTTTTTT. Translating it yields CASSWGWTGDDEKLFF. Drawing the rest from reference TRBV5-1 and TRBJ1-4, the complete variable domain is KAGVTQTPRYLIKTRGQQVTLSCSPISGHRSVSWYQQTPGQGLQFLFEYFSETQRNKGNFPGRFSGRQFSNSRSEMNVSTLELGDSALYLCASSWGWTGDDEKLFFGSGTQLSVL.